This T cell receptor (beta chain) was obtained from a study of blood T cell repertoires in COVID-19. The assay was immunoSEQ multiplex PCR, and TCRdb's table has in-frame clones only and misses some. The sample includes 120,000 or so clones, 85% seen only once; the top ten take 5% to 8%. Germline CDR1 reads MNHEY; CDR2 reads SVGAGI. The CDR3 has 14 amino acids. Trimming took off 8 bases at V and 3 bases at J, with 17 bases between the two ends. The V call is TRBV6-5, the J call TRBJ2-7; the D is unclear. The receptor comes from a man of 80 years or more with active or convalescent COVID-19. The specimen was peripheral blood. The CDR3 protein is CASAELYSSYEQYF. The CDR3 bases are TGTGCCAGCGCCGAACTGTATAGTAGCTACGAGCAGTACTTC.